The rows below give T cell receptor beta chains drawn from one sample of a study of cytomegalovirus exposure and HLA in healthy donors. Sequencing used immunoSEQ multiplex PCR; TCRdb keeps in-frame clones, though not all of them. The sample consists of over 150,000 clones, approximately 79% of them appearing once. The sample was PBMCs. The receptors come from a human donor in good health. Both conserved end residues are part of each CDR3. Fields, in order: clone size, J gene, V gene, D gene, CDR3 protein, CDR3 DNA. The D gene is left open where the match is weak. The listing skips clone size in some rows; elsewhere it reads once, few, many or a size class.

NA | TRBJ2-7 | TRBV4-1 | TRBD1 | CASSQGQGEYEQYF | TGCGCCAGCAGCCAAGGACAGGGGGAGTACGAGCAGTACTTC
NA | TRBJ2-7 | TRBV27 | TRBD1 | CASSSRDSGAYEQYF | TGTGCCAGCAGTTCAAGGGACAGTGGGGCGTACGAGCAGTACTTC
NA | TRBJ1-6 | TRBV2 | NA | CASTREKGVSPLHF | TGTGCCAGCACGCGCGAGAAGGGGGTCTCACCCCTCCACTTT
once | TRBJ1-2 | TRBV4-3 | NA | CASSQGVRSGYTF | TGCGCCAGCAGCCAAGGAGTCAGGTCCGGCTACACCTTC
NA | TRBJ2-2 | TRBV5-1 | TRBD1 | CASSLGTGTGELFF | TGCGCCAGCAGCTTGGGGACAGGAACCGGGGAGCTGTTTTTT
NA | TRBJ2-3 | TRBV7-3 | NA | CASGSGTDTQYF | TGTGCCAGCGGGAGCGGCACAGATACGCAGTATTTT
NA | TRBJ2-3 | TRBV5-1 | TRBD2 | CASSSQGLAGPDTQYF | TGCGCCAGCAGCTCCCAGGGACTAGCGGGGCCAGATACGCAGTATTTT
NA | TRBJ1-2 | TRBV6-5 | TRBD1 | CASSWDRENGYTF | TGTGCCAGCAGCTGGGACAGGGAGAATGGCTACACCTTC
NA | TRBJ2-2 | TRBV18 | TRBD1 | CASSPDRPNTGELFF | TGTGCCAGCTCACCGGACAGGCCGAACACCGGGGAGCTGTTTTTT
NA | TRBJ2-1 | TRBV4-3 | TRBD2 | CASSQDPAGGPGLYNEQFF | TGCGCCAGCAGCCAAGACCCAGCGGGGGGGCCCGGCCTCTACAATGAGCAGTTCTTC
NA | TRBJ2-1 | TRBV6-4 | TRBD2 | CASSAASGGNEQFF | TGTGCCAGCAGTGCGGCTAGCGGGGGCAATGAGCAGTTCTTC
NA | TRBJ1-1 | TRBV6-5 | TRBD1 | CASRRQGTEAFF | TGTGCCAGCAGACGACAGGGGACTGAAGCTTTCTTT
NA | TRBJ2-5 | TRBV7-2 | TRBD1 | CASSLTTGGAVAQYF | TGTGCCAGCAGCTTAACGACAGGGGGAGCAGTGGCCCAGTACTTC
NA | TRBJ2-7 | TRBV6-1 | TRBD2 | CASSEAREGWYEQYF | TGTGCCAGCAGTGAAGCAAGGGAGGGTTGGTACGAGCAGTACTTC
NA | TRBJ2-7 | TRBV13 | TRBD1 | CASSPGTGYEQYF | TGTGCCAGCAGCCCCGGGACAGGCTACGAGCAGTACTTC
NA | TRBJ1-2 | TRBV4-3 | TRBD1 | CASSPDSTGKNYGYTF | TGCGCCAGCAGCCCAGACTCGACAGGGAAAAACTATGGCTACACCTTC
few | TRBJ1-2 | TRBV2 | TRBD1 | CASSEAGTGYGYTF | TGTGCCAGCAGTGAAGCAGGGACAGGGTATGGCTACACCTTC
NA | TRBJ1-1 | TRBV23-1 | NA | CAIPRYTEAFF | TGCGCCATCCCGCGGTACACTGAAGCTTTCTTT
NA | TRBJ2-5 | TRBV27 | NA | CASSPTRYQETQYF | TGTGCCAGCAGTCCTACCCGGTACCAAGAGACCCAGTACTTC
few | TRBJ1-1 | TRBV5-4 | NA | CASSPISDTEAFF | TGTGCCAGCAGCCCTATATCGGACACTGAAGCTTTCTTT
NA | TRBJ1-6 | TRBV5-1 | TRBD1 | CASSWTGLAPLHF | TGCGCCAGCAGCTGGACAGGGCTCGCACCCCTCCACTTT
NA | TRBJ1-1 | TRBV19 | TRBD1 | CASTRDRGLTEAFF | TGTGCCAGTACTAGGGACAGGGGACTGACTGAAGCTTTCTTT
NA | TRBJ1-1 | TRBV7-9 | TRBD1 | CASSFGTVNTEAFF | TGTGCCAGCAGCTTTGGGACAGTGAACACTGAAGCTTTCTTT
NA | TRBJ2-7 | TRBV4-3 | NA | CASSPDGGPYYEQYF | TGCGCCAGCAGCCCAGACGGGGGTCCCTACTACGAGCAGTACTTC
NA | TRBJ2-7 | TRBV5-1 | NA | CASSLGSGYEQYF | TGCGCCAGCAGCTTGGGTAGCGGCTACGAGCAGTACTTC
NA | TRBJ1-1 | TRBV19 | NA | CASSIFGGLTEAFF | TGTGCCAGTAGTATCTTCGGGGGTTTGACTGAAGCTTTCTTT
NA | TRBJ2-2 | TRBV5-4 | NA | CASNKNRVGELFF | TGTGCCAGCAACAAAAATCGGGTCGGGGAGCTGTTTTTT
few | TRBJ2-2 | TRBV4-3 | NA | CASSQDSNPRRGGELFF | TGCGCCAGCAGCCAAGATTCGAACCCACGACGAGGCGGGGAGCTGTTTTTT
NA | TRBJ2-2 | TRBV9 | NA | CASSAPGGPTGELFF | TGTGCCAGCAGCGCGCCCGGGGGACCAACCGGGGAGCTGTTTTTT
NA | TRBJ1-6 | TRBV6-6 | NA | CASSFRPRQGGSPLHF | TGTGCCAGCAGTTTCCGCCCACGCCAAGGGGGTTCACCCCTCCACTTT
NA | TRBJ1-2 | TRBV6-6 | NA | CASSHTGFYGYTF | TGTGCCAGCAGCCACACAGGGTTTTATGGCTACACCTTC
few | TRBJ2-2 | TRBV5-4 | TRBD2 | CASSLRQGNGLAGGTGELFF | TGTGCCAGCAGCTTGAGACAGGGAAATGGACTAGCGGGGGGCACCGGGGAGCTGTTTTTT
NA | TRBJ1-5 | TRBV10-1 | NA | CASILKKGSSNQPQHF | TGCGCCAGCATTTTGAAGAAGGGGTCTAGCAATCAGCCCCAGCATTTT
NA | TRBJ1-2 | TRBV27 | NA | CASSPERDYGYTF | TGTGCCAGCAGTCCAGAACGGGACTATGGCTACACCTTC
NA | TRBJ2-3 | TRBV4-3 | NA | CASSQRLEASNTQYF | TGCGCCAGCAGCCAACGACTAGAGGCCTCAAATACGCAGTATTTT
NA | TRBJ1-5 | TRBV6-5 | NA | CASSLHRAEPQHF | TGTGCCAGCAGTCTACACAGGGCTGAGCCCCAGCATTTT
NA | TRBJ2-7 | TRBV7-3 | NA | CASSLVGGKLSDEQYF | TGTGCCAGCAGCTTAGTGGGGGGAAAGCTTAGCGACGAGCAGTACTTC
NA | TRBJ2-3 | TRBV25-1 | NA | CASSGLGGPDTQYF | TGTGCCAGCAGTGGACTAGGAGGGCCAGATACGCAGTATTTT
NA | TRBJ2-7 | TRBV19 | TRBD1 | CASSTTGVSEQYF | TGTGCCAGTAGCACGACAGGGGTTAGCGAGCAGTACTTC
NA | TRBJ2-3 | TRBV19 | TRBD2 | CASSLSPSGGEDTQYF | TGTGCCAGTAGTCTCTCCCCTAGCGGGGGGGAGGATACGCAGTATTTT
NA | TRBJ2-7 | TRBV4-3 | TRBD1 | CASSPGQFSGEQYF | TGCGCCAGCAGCCCGGGACAGTTCTCAGGCGAGCAGTACTTC
NA | TRBJ2-3 | TRBV6-1 | NA | CASSEQTDTQYF | TGTGCCAGCAGTGAACAAACAGATACGCAGTATTTT
NA | TRBJ2-1 | TRBV11-2 | NA | CASSFRTVGSDEQFF | TGTGCCAGCAGCTTCCGGACAGTCGGCTCCGATGAGCAGTTCTTC
NA | TRBJ1-1 | TRBV29-1 | TRBD1 | CSADRGAGTEAFF | TGCAGCGCCGACAGGGGCGCTGGCACTGAAGCTTTCTTT
NA | TRBJ2-6 | TRBV27 | NA | CASSPLSASGANVLTF | TGTGCCAGCAGTCCGCTTTCTGCGTCTGGGGCCAACGTCCTGACTTTC
NA | TRBJ2-3 | TRBV11-1 | NA | CASSSGLGMHTDTQYF | TGTGCCAGCAGCTCGGGACTCGGAATGCACACAGATACGCAGTATTTT
NA | TRBJ1-2 | TRBV5-4 | TRBD1 | CASSLGAAGQGAEGYTF | TGTGCCAGCAGCTTGGGGGCCGCTGGACAGGGGGCGGAGGGCTACACCTTC
NA | TRBJ1-5 | TRBV2 | NA | CASNLQSSNQPQHF | TGTGCCAGCAATTTACAGAGTAGCAATCAGCCCCAGCATTTT
NA | TRBJ2-7 | TRBV10-3 | NA | CAISRKTREQYF | TGTGCCATAAGTAGAAAGACACGCGAGCAGTACTTC
NA | TRBJ2-3 | TRBV2 | TRBD2 | CASSDTVTAGPDTQYF | TGTGCCAGCAGCGACACCGTTACAGCGGGGCCAGATACGCAGTATTTT
NA | TRBJ1-5 | TRBV5-6 | NA | CASSTSDQPQHF | TGTGCCAGCAGCACGTCAGATCAGCCCCAGCATTTT
NA | TRBJ2-1 | TRBV7-9 | TRBD2 | CASSTRGDNEQFF | TGTGCCAGCAGCACCCGGGGGGACAATGAGCAGTTCTTC
NA | TRBJ1-1 | TRBV10-3 | NA | CAISGRGDTEAFF | TGTGCCATCAGCGGCCGGGGGGACACTGAAGCTTTCTTT
few | TRBJ2-7 | TRBV18 | NA | CASSPITGRYEQYF | TGTGCCAGCTCACCGATAACAGGCCGCTACGAGCAGTACTTC
NA | TRBJ1-4 | TRBV19 | NA | CASSIGGINEKLFF | TGTGCCAGTAGTATAGGAGGTATTAATGAAAAACTGTTTTTT